This TCR beta chain is from a study of T cell repertoires in cytomegalovirus infection. Study-wide context: HLA-C-restricted CMV epitopes, recently identified, and well-studied HLA-B-restricted ones were used by the study. Public TCR beta signatures indicated both CMV infection and matching HLA type.

The CDR3 length is 13 residues. Per the germline V gene, CDR1 is SGHTA and CDR2 is FQGNSA. Trimming removed 8 bases from V and 0 bases from J, with 10 bases in between. One entry per CDR3 protein, called by TCRdb with MiXCR from the reads. The top ten clones hold 15% to 20% of a sample with nearly 700,000 distinct CDR3 sequences, around 32% of them seen once. This clonotype came up a few times. What it recognizes is unknown. This sample comprised cultured PBMCs, obtained from culture after CMV antigen stimulation. The V and J genes are TRBV7-2 and TRBJ1-1; D uncertain. This TCR was recovered from a human donor in good health (CMV status not recorded). Some clones in this sample may be carry-over from other donors' samples. The CDR3, as DNA: TGTGCCAGCGGGATTTCTTTGAACACTGAAGCTTTCTTT. Translating gives CASGISLNTEAFF.